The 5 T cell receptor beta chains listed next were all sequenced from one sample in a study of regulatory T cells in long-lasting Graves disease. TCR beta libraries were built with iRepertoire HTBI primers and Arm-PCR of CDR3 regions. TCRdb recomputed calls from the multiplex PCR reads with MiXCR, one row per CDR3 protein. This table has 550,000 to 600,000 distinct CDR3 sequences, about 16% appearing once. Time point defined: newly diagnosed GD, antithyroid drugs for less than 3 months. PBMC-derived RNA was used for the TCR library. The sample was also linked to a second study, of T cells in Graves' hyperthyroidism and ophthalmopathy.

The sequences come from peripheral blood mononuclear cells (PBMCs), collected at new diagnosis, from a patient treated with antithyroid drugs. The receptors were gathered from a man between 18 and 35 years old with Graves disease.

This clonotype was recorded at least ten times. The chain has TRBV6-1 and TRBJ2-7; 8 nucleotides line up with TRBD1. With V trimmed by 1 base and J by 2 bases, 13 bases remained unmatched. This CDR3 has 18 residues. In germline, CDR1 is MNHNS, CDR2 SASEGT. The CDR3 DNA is TGTGCCAGCAGTGAAGTGGGCAGGGGGCGCTTCATAGCCTACGAGCAGTACTTC. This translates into CASSEVGRGRFIAYEQYF.

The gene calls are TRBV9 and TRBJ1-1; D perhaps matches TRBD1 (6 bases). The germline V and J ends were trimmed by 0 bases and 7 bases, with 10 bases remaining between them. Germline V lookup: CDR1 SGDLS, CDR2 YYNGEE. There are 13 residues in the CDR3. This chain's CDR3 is CASSVDGQIEAFF. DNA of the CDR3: TGTGCCAGCAGCGTAGACGGACAGATTGAAGCTTTCTTT. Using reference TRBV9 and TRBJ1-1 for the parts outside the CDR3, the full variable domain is DSGVTQTPKHLITATGQRVTLRCSPRSGDLSVYWYQQSLDQGLQFLIQYYNGEERAKGNILERFSAQQFPDLHSELNLSSLELGDSALYFCASSVDGQIEAFFGQGTRLTVV.

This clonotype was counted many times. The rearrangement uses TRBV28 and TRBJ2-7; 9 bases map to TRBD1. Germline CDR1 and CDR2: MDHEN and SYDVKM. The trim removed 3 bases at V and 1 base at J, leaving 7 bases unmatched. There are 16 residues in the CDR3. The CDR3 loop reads CASSFHRDRDSYEQYF. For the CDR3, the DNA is TGTGCCAGCAGTTTTCACCGGGACAGGGATTCCTACGAGCAGTACTTC.

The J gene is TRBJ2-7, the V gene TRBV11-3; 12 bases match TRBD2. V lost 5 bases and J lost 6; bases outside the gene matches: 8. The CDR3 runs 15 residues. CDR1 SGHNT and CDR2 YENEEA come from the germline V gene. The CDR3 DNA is TGTGCCAGCAGCCGCGTACTAGCGGGAGGTCGCGAGCAGTACTTC. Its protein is CASSRVLAGGREQYF. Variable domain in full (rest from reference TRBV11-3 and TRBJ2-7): EAGVVQSPRYKIIEKKQPVAFWCNPISGHNTLYWYLQNLGQGPELLIRYENEEAVDDSQLPKDRFSAERLKGVDSTLKIQPAELGDSAVYLCASSRVLAGGREQYFGPGTRLTVT.

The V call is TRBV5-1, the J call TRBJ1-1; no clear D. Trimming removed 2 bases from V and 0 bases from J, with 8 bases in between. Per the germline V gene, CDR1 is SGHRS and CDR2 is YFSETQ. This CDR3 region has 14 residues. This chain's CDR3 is CASSFLRLNTEAFF. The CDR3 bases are TGCGCCAGCAGCTTTCTTAGGCTGAACACTGAAGCTTTCTTT.